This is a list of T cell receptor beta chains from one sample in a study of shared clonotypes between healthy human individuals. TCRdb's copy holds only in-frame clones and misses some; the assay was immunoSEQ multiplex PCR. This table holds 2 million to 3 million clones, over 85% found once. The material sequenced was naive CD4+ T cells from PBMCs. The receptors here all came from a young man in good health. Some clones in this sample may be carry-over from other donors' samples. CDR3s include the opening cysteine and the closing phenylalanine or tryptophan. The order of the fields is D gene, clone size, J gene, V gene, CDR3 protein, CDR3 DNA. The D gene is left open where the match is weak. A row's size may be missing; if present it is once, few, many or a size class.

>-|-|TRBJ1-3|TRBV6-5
CASRRPGSRNTIYF
TGTGCCAGCAGAAGACCGGGTTCTAGAAACACCATATATTTT
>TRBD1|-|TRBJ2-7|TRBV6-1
CASSERTGFNEQYF
TGTGCCAGCAGTGAGAGGACAGGGTTCAACGAGCAGTACTTC
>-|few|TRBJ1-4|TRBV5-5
CASSWGFNEKLFF
TGTGCCAGCAGCTGGGGTTTCAATGAAAAACTGTTTTTT
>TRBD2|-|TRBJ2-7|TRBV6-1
CASITSGGAYEQYF
TGTGCCAGCATAACTAGCGGGGGGGCCTACGAGCAGTACTTC
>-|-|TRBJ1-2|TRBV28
CASRIAGDYGYTF
TGTGCCAGCAGGATCGCGGGAGACTATGGCTACACCTTC
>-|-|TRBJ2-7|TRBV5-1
CASSLGGESHYEQYF
TGCGCCAGCAGCTTGGGTGGGGAGTCCCACTACGAGCAGTACTTC
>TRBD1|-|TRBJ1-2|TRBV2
CASSGQGLNYGYTF
TGTGCCAGCAGTGGACAGGGCCTTAACTATGGCTACACCTTC
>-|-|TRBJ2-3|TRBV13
CASSLRGTSTDTQYF
TGTGCCAGCAGCTTACGAGGGACGAGCACAGATACGCAGTATTTT
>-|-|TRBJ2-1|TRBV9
CASSFRTENNEQFF
TGTGCCAGCAGCTTTAGGACTGAAAACAATGAGCAGTTCTTC
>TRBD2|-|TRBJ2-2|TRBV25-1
CASSEWGGWQQNTGELFF
TGTGCCAGCAGTGAATGGGGGGGGTGGCAGCAGAACACCGGGGAGCTGTTTTTT
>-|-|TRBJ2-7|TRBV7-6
CASSLRGYSYEQYF
TGTGCCAGCAGCTTACGGGGCTACTCCTACGAGCAGTACTTC
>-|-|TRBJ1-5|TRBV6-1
CASSLYSQEGQPQHF
TGTGCCAGCAGTCTATACAGTCAAGAGGGTCAGCCCCAGCATTTT
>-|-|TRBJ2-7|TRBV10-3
CAISEALGYYEQYF
TGTGCCATCAGTGAGGCCTTGGGGTATTACGAGCAGTACTTC
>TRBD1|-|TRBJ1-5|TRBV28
CASRSGGTGSLQPQHF
TGTGCCAGCAGATCGGGGGGGACAGGGTCATTGCAGCCCCAGCATTTT
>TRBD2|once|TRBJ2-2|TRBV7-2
CASSLWTRATGELFF
TGTGCCAGCAGCTTATGGACTAGGGCCACCGGGGAGCTGTTTTTT
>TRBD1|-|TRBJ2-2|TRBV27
CASSFDRADTGELFF
TGTGCCAGCAGTTTCGACAGGGCTGACACCGGGGAGCTGTTTTTT
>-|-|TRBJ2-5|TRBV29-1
CSVLGREETQYF
TGCAGCGTTCTGGGGCGTGAAGAGACCCAGTACTTC
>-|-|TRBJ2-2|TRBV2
CASSVVVRSKSTGELFF
TGTGCCAGCAGTGTAGTGGTTAGGTCTAAAAGCACCGGGGAGCTGTTTTTT
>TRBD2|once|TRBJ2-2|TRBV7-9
CASSLYGGTSGSGGGELFF
TGTGCCAGCAGCTTATATGGTGGGACTAGCGGGAGTGGCGGCGGGGAGCTGTTTTTT
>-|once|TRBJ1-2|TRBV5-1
CASSLQWGPNYGYTF
TGCGCCAGCAGCTTGCAATGGGGTCCTAACTATGGCTACACCTTC
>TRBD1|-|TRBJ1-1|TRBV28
CASNRGRRTEAFF
TGTGCCAGCAACAGGGGGCGCCGGACTGAAGCTTTCTTT
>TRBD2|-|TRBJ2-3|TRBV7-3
CASSLYPTGASGRAYTDTQYF
TGTGCCAGCAGCTTATACCCCACCGGGGCTAGCGGGAGGGCCTATACAGATACGCAGTATTTT
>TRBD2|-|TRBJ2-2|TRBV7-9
CASSPGSGRGELFF
TGTGCCAGCAGCCCGGGTAGCGGGAGAGGGGAGCTGTTTTTT
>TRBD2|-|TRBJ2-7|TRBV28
CASSSIGTGGYEQYF
TGTGCCAGCAGTTCCATCGGGACGGGGGGTTACGAGCAGTACTTC
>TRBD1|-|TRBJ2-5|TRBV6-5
CASTTGQGFLTQYF
TGTGCCAGCACCACAGGACAGGGCTTTCTGACCCAGTACTTC
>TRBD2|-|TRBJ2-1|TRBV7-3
CASSSQGTSYNEQFF
TGTGCCAGCAGCTCCCAGGGGACTAGCTACAATGAGCAGTTCTTC
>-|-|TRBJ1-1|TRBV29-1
CSVSMGGAFF
TGCAGCGTTAGCATGGGGGGGGCTTTCTTT
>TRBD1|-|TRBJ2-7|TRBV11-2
CASSLGQGGYEQYF
TGTGCCAGCAGCTTAGGACAGGGCGGCTACGAGCAGTACTTC
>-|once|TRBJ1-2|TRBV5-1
CASSLGAANYGYTF
TGCGCCAGCAGCTTGGGGGCAGCGAACTATGGCTACACCTTC
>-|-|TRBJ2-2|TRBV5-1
CASSLDRVNTGELFF
TGCGCCAGCAGCTTGGACAGGGTGAACACCGGGGAGCTGTTTTTT
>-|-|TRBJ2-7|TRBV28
CASSPPSPTYEQYF
TGTGCCAGCAGCCCCCCGTCCCCTACCTACGAGCAGTACTTC
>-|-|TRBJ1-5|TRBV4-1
CASSQGTRSNQPQHF
TGCGCCAGCAGCCAGGGAACGAGGAGCAATCAGCCCCAGCATTTT
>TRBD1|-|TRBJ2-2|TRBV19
CASSIRQGSNTGELFF
TGTGCCAGTAGTATAAGACAGGGTTCGAACACCGGGGAGCTGTTTTTT
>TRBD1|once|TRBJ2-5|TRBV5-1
CASSLGDRGRQETQYF
TGCGCCAGCAGCTTGGGGGATAGGGGGCGGCAAGAGACCCAGTACTTC
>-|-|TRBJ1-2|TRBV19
CASSITATNYGYTF
TGTGCCAGTAGTATTACAGCCACTAACTATGGCTACACCTTC
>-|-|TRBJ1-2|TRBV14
CASSQVRTNYGYTF
TGTGCCAGCAGCCAAGTACGGACAAACTATGGCTACACCTTC
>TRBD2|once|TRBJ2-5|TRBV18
CASSPQGLAGVLETQYF
TGTGCCAGCTCACCACAAGGACTAGCGGGAGTGTTGGAGACCCAGTACTTC
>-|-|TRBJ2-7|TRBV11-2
CASSRNEAGEQYF
TGTGCCAGCAGTCGCAATGAGGCGGGCGAGCAGTACTTC
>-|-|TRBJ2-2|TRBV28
CASFRDPNTGELFF
TGTGCCAGCTTTCGGGACCCCAACACCGGGGAGCTGTTTTTT
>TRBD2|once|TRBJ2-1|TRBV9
CASSVALAGPYNEQFF
TGTGCCAGCAGCGTAGCGCTAGCGGGCCCCTACAATGAGCAGTTCTTC
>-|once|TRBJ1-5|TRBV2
CASREEGRTRQPQHF
TGTGCCAGCCGGGAGGAGGGACGTACTCGACAGCCCCAGCATTTT
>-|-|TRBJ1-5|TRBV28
CATRHRSNQPQHF
TGTGCCACCCGACACCGGAGCAATCAGCCCCAGCATTTT
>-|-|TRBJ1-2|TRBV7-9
CASSLVEGYGYTF
TGTGCCAGCAGCTTAGTCGAGGGTTATGGCTACACCTTC
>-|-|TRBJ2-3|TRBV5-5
CASSSSLRDFTDTQYF
TGTGCCAGCAGCTCGTCCCTGCGGGACTTCACAGATACGCAGTATTTT
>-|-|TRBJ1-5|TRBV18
CASSPGPGGGSQPQHF
TGTGCCAGCTCACCGGGGCCGGGGGGCGGGAGTCAGCCCCAGCATTTT
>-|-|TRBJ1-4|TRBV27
CASSFDRRLKKLFF
TGTGCCAGCAGTTTTGACAGGCGTTTGAAAAAACTGTTTTTT
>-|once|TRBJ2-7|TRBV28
CASSLVGGNYEQYF
TGTGCCAGCAGTTTGGTTGGGGGAAACTACGAGCAGTACTTC
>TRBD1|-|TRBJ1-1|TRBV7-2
CASSLQTGTGEAFF
TGTGCCAGCAGCTTACAAACCGGGACAGGTGAAGCTTTCTTT
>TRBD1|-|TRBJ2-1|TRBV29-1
CSVEPTSARDREQFF
TGCAGCGTTGAACCGACGTCCGCTAGGGACAGGGAGCAGTTCTTC
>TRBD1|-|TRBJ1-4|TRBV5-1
CASSLDRALNGEKLFF
TGCGCCAGCAGCTTAGACAGGGCTCTAAATGGTGAAAAACTGTTTTTT
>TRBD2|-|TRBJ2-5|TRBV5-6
CASRIAGATYSTQYF
TGTGCCAGCAGGATAGCGGGAGCCACCTATTCGACCCAGTACTTC
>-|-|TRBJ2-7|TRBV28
CASSRTYEQYF
TGTGCCAGCAGTAGAACCTACGAGCAGTACTTC
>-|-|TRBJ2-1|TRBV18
CASSRGIAKNEQFF
TGTGCCAGCTCACGGGGTATAGCGAAGAATGAGCAGTTCTTC
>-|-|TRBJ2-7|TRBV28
CASSFLYEQYF
TGTGCCAGCAGTTTCCTGTACGAGCAGTACTTC